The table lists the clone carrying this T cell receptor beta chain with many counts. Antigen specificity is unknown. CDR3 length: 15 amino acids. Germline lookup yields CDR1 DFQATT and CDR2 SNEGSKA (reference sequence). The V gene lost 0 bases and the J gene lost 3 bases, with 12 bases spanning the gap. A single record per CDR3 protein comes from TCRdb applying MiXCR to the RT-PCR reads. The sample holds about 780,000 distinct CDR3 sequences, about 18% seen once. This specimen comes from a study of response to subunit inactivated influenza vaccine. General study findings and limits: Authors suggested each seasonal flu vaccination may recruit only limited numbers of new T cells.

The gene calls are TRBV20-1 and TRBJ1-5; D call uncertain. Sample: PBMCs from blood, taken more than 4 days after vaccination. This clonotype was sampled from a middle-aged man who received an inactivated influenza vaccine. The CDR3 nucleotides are TGCAGTGCTAGAGATAGCGCGGCGAACAATCAGCCCCAGCATTTT. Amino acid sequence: CSARDSAANNQPQHF.